This T cell receptor (beta chain) emerged from a study of spatial heterogeneity in lung cancer. This clonotype has at least ten counts. From the 5' RACE reads, TCRdb called clonotypes with MiXCR, one entry per CDR3 protein. The data show around 40,000 distinct CDR3 sequences, approximately 5.2% seen once. Germline values: CDR1 SGDLS, CDR2 YYNGEE. The CDR3 consists of 15 residues. The V gene lost 6 bases and the J gene lost 4 bases, with 16 bases spanning the gap. Time point meaning: sample taken at primary tumor resection. The clonotype comes from a female donor with early-stage non-small cell lung cancer. Sample: PBMCs, taken at surgery. V and J are TRBV9 and TRBJ2-2; unclear D gene. The CDR3 nucleotides are TGTGCCAGCACCCCTGGACCCGAAGCCACCGGGGAGCTGTTTTTT. Its protein is CASTPGPEATGELFF. The full variable domain, its missing parts supplied by reference TRBV9 and TRBJ2-2, is DSGVTQTPKHLITATGQRVTLRCSPRSGDLSVYWYQQSLDQGLQFLIQYYNGEERAKGNILERFSAQQFPDLHSELNLSSLELGDSALYFCASTPGPEATGELFFGEGSRLTVL.